This TCR beta chain comes out of a study of neurological immune-mediated disorders. Study observations and caveats: Falling below healthy controls, multiple sclerosis showed the least TCR clonal expansion, while HTLV-1-associated myelopathy showed the most.

This CDR3 contains 15 residues. V dropped 5 bases and J dropped 1; count of bases not matched to a gene: 6. CDR1 and CDR2 (germline): SEHNR, FQNEAQ (reference sequence). Healthy controls comprised blood bank volunteers in Maryland, USA. The unsorted libraries originated from 2 million PBMCs that had been stored at -80 C. Each TCR transcript was tagged with a 10-nucleotide random UMI during 5'RACE. TCRdb re-derived calls from the 5' RACE reads in MiXCR, one entry per CDR3 protein. The sample has fewer than 45,000 distinct CDR3 sequences, under 7.5% seen once. This clonotype was counted many times. The target antigen is unknown.

What was sequenced was PBMCs. The chain uses TRBV7-9 and TRBJ1-1; TRBD1 aligns across 8 bases. This TCR derives from a woman aged 35 to 49 in good health. The CDR3 loop reads CASSPDRGTNTEAFF. CDR3 coding DNA: TGTGCCAGCAGCCCCGACAGGGGCACGAACACTGAAGCTTTCTTT.